The sequence of this T cell receptor (beta chain) was determined in a study of Ad26.COV2.S vaccination and SARS-CoV-2 variants. Study context: The trial was COV1001 and the donor's arm was Ad26.COV2.S.

The treatment: some 20 received Ad26.COV2.S at low or high dose, single or two shots; several received placebo; per-sample allocation not given. Sampling was done on day 63 after the first vaccine or placebo injection. An 18-55-year-old adult in Boston served as donor. An Ad26 vector was used to express Wuhan-strain SARS-CoV-2 spike as the vaccine. Sequenced by immunoSEQ multiplex PCR; TCRdb stores in-frame clones only, minus some. The table lists about 350,000 clones, about 87% of them singletons, with 6.4% in the top ten. Sequencing was performed on peripheral blood, taken in a trial of Ad26.COV2.S vaccine versus placebo. The sequence was collected from a person between 18 and 65 years old who received the Ad26.COV2.S COVID-19 vaccine or a placebo.

Written as DNA, the CDR3 is TGTGCCAGCAGCTTAACGTTTGGGACTTATAGCAATCAGCCCCAGCATTTT. Translating gives CASSLTFGTYSNQPQHF. The chain recombines TRBV5-6 with TRBJ1-5, with D possibly being TRBD1 (5 bases). With 2 bases removed from V and 0 bases from J, the gap between germline ends came to 15 bases. The CDR3 runs to 17 residues. The germline V gene encodes CDR1 SGHDT and CDR2 YYEEEE. Full variable domain (remainder filled in from reference TRBV5-6 and TRBJ1-5): DAGVTQSPTHLIKTRGQQVTLRCSPKSGHDTVSWYQQALGQGPQFIFQYYEEEERQRGNFPDRFSGHQFPNYSSELNVNALLLGDSALYLCASSLTFGTYSNQPQHFGDGTRLSIL.